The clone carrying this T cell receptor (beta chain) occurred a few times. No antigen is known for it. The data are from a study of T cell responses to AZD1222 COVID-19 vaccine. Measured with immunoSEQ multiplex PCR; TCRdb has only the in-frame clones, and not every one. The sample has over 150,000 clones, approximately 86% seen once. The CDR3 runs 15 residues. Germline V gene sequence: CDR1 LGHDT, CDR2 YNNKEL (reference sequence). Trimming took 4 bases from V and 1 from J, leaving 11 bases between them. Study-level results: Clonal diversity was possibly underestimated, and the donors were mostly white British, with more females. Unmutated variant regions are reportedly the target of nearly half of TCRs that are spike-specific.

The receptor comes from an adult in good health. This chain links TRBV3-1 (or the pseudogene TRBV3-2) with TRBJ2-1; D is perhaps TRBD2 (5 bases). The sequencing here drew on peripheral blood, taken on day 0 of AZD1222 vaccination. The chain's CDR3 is CASSPSGVSYNEQFF. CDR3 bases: TGTGCCAGCAGCCCGAGCGGTGTATCCTACAATGAGCAGTTCTTC.